Listed here are 29 T cell receptor beta chains from one sample, sequenced in a study of memory B cells and T cells in multiple sclerosis. Antigens of these TCRs are unknown. CFSE-dim autoproliferating and CFSE-high non-proliferating T cells from unstimulated culture were sequenced separately. Replicate wells were pooled after approximately seven days of stimulus-free culture of 5x10^7 CFSE-labeled PBMCs. Measured with immunoSEQ multiplex PCR; TCRdb has only the in-frame clones, and not every one. The sample comprises over 35,000 clones, approximately 80% of which are singletons, and around 1.1% rests with the top ten. Sample: PBMCs from blood kept in culture. All receptors derive from a human donor with multiple sclerosis.

The rearrangement links TRBV10-3 to TRBJ1-5; TRBD1 matches at 7 bases. Germline CDR1 is ENHRY and CDR2 is SYGVKD. V lost 8 bases to trimming and J lost 6 bases; unmatched junction nucleotides: 10. The CDR3 is made up of 14 amino acids. In nucleotides, the CDR3 is TGTGCCATCGGCCCGGGACAGTACGGTCAGCCCCAGCATTTT. Protein product: CAIGPGQYGQPQHF.

This clone was counted between two and nine times. The CDR3 region is CASSYSEGANYGYTF. As DNA, the CDR3 is TGTGCCAGCAGTTACTCAGAGGGAGCTAACTATGGCTACACCTTC. The chain employs TRBV6-6 and TRBJ1-2, with D unclear. V was pared by 0 bases and J by 0 bases, with 8 bases between. CDR3 length: 15 amino acids. CDR1 is MNHNY, CDR2 SVGAGI, per germline (reference sequence).

This sequence joins TRBV5-1 and TRBJ1-2; TRBD1 is a possible D gene (6 bases). The CDR3 has 16 amino acids. Germline V gene lookup returns CDR1 SGHRS and CDR2 YFSETQ. V gave up 3 bases and J gave up 3 bases, with 18 bases separating them. In nucleotides, the CDR3 is TGCGCCAGCAGCTCCTACCGCGGGGGGGCTGACTATGGCTACACCTTC. Protein product: CASSSYRGGADYGYTF.

This sequence joins TRBV6-6 and TRBJ1-2; 7 positions agree with TRBD1. From germline, CDR1 is MNHNY and CDR2 SVGAGI (reference sequence). The ends lost 0 bases at V and 6 bases at J; junction bases unmatched: 10. The CDR3 is 16 amino acids. CDR3 sequence reads: CASSYSSNRGVHGYTF. The CDR3, as DNA: TGTGCCAGCAGTTACTCATCCAACAGGGGAGTACATGGCTACACCTTC.

This rearrangement joins TRBV9 to TRBJ1-1; TRBD1 is a possible D gene (5 bases). Germline V gene sequence: CDR1 SGDLS, CDR2 YYNGEE. The CDR3 sequence is 14 residues long. Trimming stripped 0 bases from V and 4 bases from J, with 10 bases between. This chain's CDR3 is CASSVATRGTEAFF. The CDR3 DNA sequence: TGTGCCAGCAGCGTAGCTACGAGGGGCACTGAAGCTTTCTTT.

The chain has TRBV10-3 and TRBJ2-2; TRBD1 aligns across 8 bases. CDR1 ENHRY and CDR2 SYGVKD come from the germline V gene. CDR3 length equals 16 residues. Trimming took 11 bases from V and 0 from J; bases not matched to a gene: 11. The CDR3 reads CAARQGPLSNTGELFF. Written as DNA, the CDR3 is TGTGCCGCGAGACAGGGGCCGCTCTCGAACACCGGGGAGCTGTTTTTT.

V usage is TRBV27 and J usage is TRBJ2-6; D is uncertain. Germline V gene sequence: CDR1 MNHEY, CDR2 SMNVEV (reference sequence). V lost 2 bases, J lost 2 bases, and 10 bases lay in between. CDR3 length: 16 residues. CDR3 amino acids: CASSLVPGPGANVLTF. The CDR3 DNA reads TGTGCCAGCAGTTTAGTGCCGGGTCCTGGGGCCAACGTCCTGACTTTC. The full variable domain, rest sourced from reference TRBV27 and TRBJ2-6, is EAQVTQNPRYLITVTGKKLTVTCSQNMNHEYMSWYRQDPGLGLRQIYYSMNVEVTDKGDVPEGYKVSRKEKRNFPLILESPSPNQTSLYFCASSLVPGPGANVLTFGAGSRLTVL.

The chain recombines TRBV5-6 with TRBJ1-1; D is undetermined. Germline values: CDR1 SGHDT, CDR2 YYEEEE. CDR3 size: 17 residues. V was pared by 0 bases and J by 0 bases, with 15 bases between. Here the CDR3 reads CASSLGSEETLNTEAFF. The CDR3 region has the DNA TGTGCCAGCAGCTTGGGGAGTGAGGAGACCCTGAACACTGAAGCTTTCTTT.

About this clone: One end of the junction varies from germline; a read error may be responsible. This sample also contains other DNA sequences that code for the same CDR3. The chain combines TRBV28 with TRBJ1-1, with D tentatively TRBD1 (5 bases). This CDR3 is 15 amino acids long. Germline CDR1 and CDR2: MDHEN and SYDVKM. CDR3 nucleotide sequence: TGCGCCATACAACCCCAACCCCGGGGCTGGACTGAAGCTTTCTTT. It is translated as CAIQPQPRGWTEAFF.

The CDR3 DNA reads TGCGCCAGCAGCTTACCCCGGGACAGACGAGATACGCAGTATTTT. Residues: CASSLPRDRRDTQYF. The chain recombines TRBV5-1 with TRBJ2-3; 7 bases match TRBD1. The V and J ends lost 2 bases and 5 bases, in that order; junction bases with no gene match: 8. Germline V gene data show CDR1 as SGHRS and CDR2 as YFSETQ. CDR3 size: 15 residues. Full variable domain (outside the CDR3, taken from reference TRBV5-1 and TRBJ2-3): KAGVTQTPRYLIKTRGQQVTLSCSPISGHRSVSWYQQTPGQGLQFLFEYFSETQRNKGNFPGRFSGRQFSNSRSEMNVSTLELGDSALYLCASSLPRDRRDTQYFGPGTRLTVL.

The chain uses TRBV29-1 and TRBJ1-2; a possible D gene is TRBD1 (5 bases). CDR3 size: 14 residues. V was pared by 5 bases and J by 0 bases, with 13 bases between. Germline-derived CDR1 and CDR2 are SQVTM and ANQGSEA. The CDR3 DNA follows: TGCAGCGTTCGAGGGGCCCCCTCTAACTATGGCTACACCTTC. Protein sequence: CSVRGAPSNYGYTF.

This chain connects TRBV4-1 to TRBJ1-2, with 7 bases identical to TRBD1. Germline-derived CDR1 and CDR2 are MGHRA and YSYEKL. V dropped 4 bases and J dropped 2; count of bases not matched to a gene: 7. The CDR3 runs to 15 residues. CDR3 amino acids: CASSPRQGPNYGYTF. The CDR3 DNA reads as TGCGCCAGCAGCCCGAGACAGGGCCCGAACTATGGCTACACCTTC.

This clone was counted between two and nine times. The chain combines TRBV18 with TRBJ2-6; weak D call: TRBD2 (5 bases). V lost 6 bases, J lost 4 bases, and 10 bases lay in between. In germline, CDR1 is KGHSH, CDR2 LQKENI. There are 14 residues in the CDR3. For the CDR3, the DNA is TGTGCCAGCTCGCCCCCGGGGGGGGCCAACGTCCTGACTTTC. Amino acid sequence: CASSPPGGANVLTF.

The chain employs TRBV7-9 and TRBJ2-1, with D unclear. V lost 4 bases, J lost 3 bases, and 10 bases lay in between. This CDR3 contains 14 residues. Germline V CDR1 and CDR2: SEHNR, FQNEAQ (reference sequence). CDR3 residues: CASSSSENYNEQFF. CDR3 nucleotide sequence: TGTGCCAGCAGCTCCTCGGAAAACTACAATGAGCAGTTCTTC.

This clone was recorded once. The chain links TRBV6-5 to TRBJ1-1, with D maybe TRBD1 (6 bases). Germline CDR1 MNHEY, CDR2 SVGAGI. V lost 3 bases, J lost 5 bases, and 13 bases lay in between. The CDR3 length is 14 residues. Here the CDR3 DNA reads TGTGCCAGCAGTTATTATGAGGGGGGGACTGAAGCTTTCTTT. This sequence encodes CASSYYEGGTEAFF.

The chain is built from TRBV6-5 and TRBJ2-7; 10 positions match TRBD1. The CDR3 sequence is 12 residues long. V lost 6 bases and J lost 6; bases outside the gene matches: 2. Germline-derived CDR1 and CDR2 are MNHEY and SVGAGI. The CDR3 nucleotides are TGTGCCAGCAGGACAGGGGGCGCCGAGCAGTACTTC. Amino acid sequence: CASRTGGAEQYF.

The chain employs TRBV4-3 and TRBJ2-7; weak D call: TRBD1 (5 bases). V lost 8 bases, J lost 5 bases, and 16 bases lay in between. This CDR3 region has 13 residues. Per the germline V gene, CDR1 is LGHNA and CDR2 is YSLEER. The CDR3 spells CASSQSWGDEQYF. In DNA, the CDR3 is TGCGCCAGCTCTCAGTCTTGGGGCGACGAGCAGTACTTC.

The chain is built from TRBV2 and TRBJ2-7, with D possibly matching TRBD2 (6 bases). CDR3 length: 13 amino acids. Trimming took off 6 bases at V and 2 bases at J, with 11 bases between the two ends. The germline gives CDR1 SNHLY, CDR2 FYNNEI. The CDR3, as DNA: TGTGCCAGCAGGGCCGGGACTGCCTACGAGCAGTACTTC. Translation: CASRAGTAYEQYF. The full variable domain, with the rest looked up from reference TRBV2 and TRBJ2-7, is EPEVTQTPSHQVTQMGQEVILRCVPISNHLYFYWYRQILGQKVEFLVSFYNNEISEKSEIFDDQFSVERPDGSNFTLKIRSTKLEDSAMYFCASRAGTAYEQYFGPGTRLTVT.

The rearrangement uses TRBV2 and TRBJ1-2; D unclear. V lost 4 bases and J lost 2, with 5 bases in between. The CDR3 runs to 12 residues. Germline V lookup: CDR1 SNHLY, CDR2 FYNNEI. The CDR3 DNA reads TGTGCCAGCAGTGTGGGGAACTATGGCTACACCTTC. The encoded protein is CASSVGNYGYTF.

The CDR3 DNA is TGTGCCAGTAGTATTTGGGCAGGGGCCGACAATGAGCAGTTCTTC. Its protein is CASSIWAGADNEQFF. The rearrangement joins TRBV19 to TRBJ2-1; the D gene is possibly TRBD1 (6 bases). The CDR3 length is 15 residues. The germline gives CDR1 LNHDA, CDR2 SQIVND (reference sequence). V was cut by 3 bases and J by 5 bases, with 14 bases left in between.

The V gene is TRBV2, the J gene TRBJ1-1, with TRBD1 matching 7 bases. This CDR3 is built from 12 residues. The ends lost 9 bases at V and 5 bases at J; junction bases unmatched: 6. Germline CDR1 is SNHLY and CDR2 is FYNNEI. CDR3 sequence (DNA): TGTGCCAGATTACAGGGGTGGACTGAAGCTTTCTTT. Translation gives CARLQGWTEAFF.

The J gene is TRBJ1-4, the V gene TRBV9, with unresolved D. The ends were cut back, 2 bases at V and 12 bases at J, with 20 bases in the middle. The CDR3 has 15 amino acids. Per the germline V gene, CDR1 is SGDLS and CDR2 is YYNGEE. The CDR3, as DNA: TGTGCCAGCAGCGTTTCGGGAGAACCCTGGGTTGAACTGTTTTTT. Translating gives CASSVSGEPWVELFF.

The chain couples TRBV27 to TRBJ1-5; tentatively, D is TRBD1 (5 bases). The CDR3 is 20 amino acids. The germline V and J ends were trimmed by 0 bases and 4 bases, with 25 bases remaining between them. From germline, CDR1 is MNHEY and CDR2 SMNVEV (reference sequence). The CDR3 region is CASSLSSRGAGRVNNQPQHF. The CDR3 region has the DNA TGTGCCAGCAGTTTATCGTCGCGTGGTGCCGGCAGGGTAAATAATCAGCCCCAGCATTTT.

Only a few counts were recorded for this clone. This rearrangement joins TRBV9 to TRBJ2-1, with TRBD2 identical over 7 bases. The germline V gene encodes CDR1 SGDLS and CDR2 YYNGEE. V dropped 0 bases and J dropped 5; count of bases not matched to a gene: 8. CDR3 length: 16 amino acids. CDR3 in amino acids: CASSVAGGGGNNEQFF. The CDR3, as DNA: TGTGCCAGCAGCGTAGCTGGTGGGGGGGGAAACAATGAGCAGTTCTTC.

This chain uses TRBV6-1 with TRBJ1-4; D might be TRBD1 (6 bases). CDR1 is MNHNS and CDR2 is SASEGT in the germline V gene. This CDR3 is 17 amino acids long. Trimming left V 4 bases short and J 0 bases short, with 15 bases between. The chain's CDR3 is CASSALEGGATNEKLFF. The CDR3 DNA follows: TGTGCCAGCAGTGCCCTAGAGGGGGGGGCAACTAATGAAAAACTGTTTTTT.

V and J are TRBV4-1 and TRBJ1-2; 9 bases fit TRBD1. The CDR3 is made up of 15 amino acids. V was clipped by 1 base and J by 4 bases; unmatched bases: 4. The germline V gene has CDR1 MGHRA and CDR2 YSYEKL. The CDR3 loop is CASSQGDRDFYGYTF. The CDR3 bases are TGCGCCAGCAGCCAAGGGGACAGGGACTTCTATGGCTACACCTTC.

The chain is built from TRBV18 and TRBJ1-2; 7 nucleotides agree with TRBD1. The CDR3 runs to 16 residues. CDR1 and CDR2 from the germline V gene are KGHSH and LQKENI. With V trimmed by 3 bases and J by 4 bases, 11 bases remained unmatched. The CDR3 DNA follows: TGTGCCAGCTCACCTCTTACAGGGGAGAACCTCTATGGCTACACCTTC. It yields the protein CASSPLTGENLYGYTF.

The V call is TRBV11-3, the J call TRBJ2-2; D is perhaps TRBD2 (6 bases). The CDR3 has 14 residues. V shed 5 bases and J shed 5 bases, with 12 bases lying between them. Germline CDR1 is SGHNT and CDR2 is YENEEA. The CDR3 region has the DNA TGTGCCAGCAGCCCTCGTAGCGGTACCGGGGAGCTGTTTTTT. It specifies CASSPRSGTGELFF.

Only a few counts were recorded for this clone. V usage is TRBV19 and J usage is TRBJ1-3, with a tentative D call TRBD1 (5 bases). The CDR3 extends over 13 amino acids. CDR1 and CDR2 (germline): LNHDA, SQIVND (reference sequence). V was clipped by 5 bases and J by 8 bases, with 13 bases between them. Here the CDR3 DNA reads TGTGCCAGTAGTCCTGGGGCAAGGGACACCATATATTTT. The encoded protein is CASSPGARDTIYF.